These 4 T cell receptor beta chains were sequenced from one sample in a study of T cells in Graves' hyperthyroidism and ophthalmopathy. Amplification of TCR beta CDR3 regions was performed using RNA transcripts as template. Carried out on the TCR CDR3, a first-round RT-PCR used the HTBI primer set. A single record per CDR3 protein comes from TCRdb applying MiXCR to the multiplex PCR reads. This repertoire shows over 250,000 distinct CDR3 sequences, less than 30% found once; its top ten account for around 28%. Sequencing was done on a sample of blood. All receptors derive from a man in his forties or fifties with Graves' hyperthyroidism that later progressed to Graves' ophthalmopathy.

This clonotype showed up many times. The chain has TRBV12-3 or TRBV12-4 and TRBJ2-2; 7 nucleotides line up with TRBD2. The V and J ends lost 3 bases and 6 bases, in that order; junction bases with no gene match: 4. The CDR3 runs 14 residues. CDR3 sequence reads: CASSFQAGAGELFF. CDR3 sequence (DNA): TGTGCCAGCAGTTTTCAGGCGGGAGCCGGGGAGCTGTTTTTT.

This chain links TRBV12-3 or TRBV12-4 with TRBJ1-5; TRBD1 is a possible D gene (5 bases). V lost 4 bases, J lost 4 bases, and 17 bases lay in between. The CDR3 sequence is 16 residues long. In DNA form, the CDR3 reads TGTGCCAGCAGTTCAGCGGGACGAGGGAAAAATCAGCCCCAGCATTTT. This gives the protein CASSSAGRGKNQPQHF.

This clonotype was seen a few times. This chain uses TRBV2 with TRBJ2-6, with unresolved D. The CDR3 loop spans 15 amino acids. The V end was cut by 8 bases, the J end by 0 bases, with 11 bases between. Germline values: CDR1 SNHLY, CDR2 FYNNEI. CDR3 coding DNA: TGTGCCAGCGCGCAACTGCTCTCTGGGGCCAACGTCCTGACTTTC. Translation gives CASAQLLSGANVLTF.

This clonotype appeared many times. V usage is TRBV11-2 and J usage is TRBJ2-2, with 11 bases matching TRBD2. CDR1 is SGHAT and CDR2 is FQNNGV in the germline V gene. The CDR3 extends over 17 amino acids. J gave up 7 bases and V 4 bases, and 11 bases lay outside the gene matches. The chain's CDR3 is CASSSGTSGRRVGELFF. The CDR3 nucleotides are TGTGCCAGCAGCTCCGGGACTAGCGGAAGAAGGGTCGGGGAGCTGTTTTTT.